This passage covers 26 T cell receptor beta chains from one sample sequenced in a study of low-dose radiotherapy and immunotherapy resistance in tumors (dated 2022 in TCRdb). This specimen's time point label, per the study, means: before trial treatment. The instrument given in TCRdb is Illumina HiSeq 2500. Superscript III and a set of TRAV- and TRBV-specific primers were used to synthesize first-strand cDNA, so that both TCRalpha and TCRbeta chains were covered. TCRs were amplified for about 18 PCR cycles with Phusion, using a constant-region primer paired with the adapter attached to the V primers. TCRdb reran the public reads through fastp at Q25 and MiXCR, keeping productive beta chains. Merged by CDR3 protein, the rows form single entries marked with the most common genes and DNA. The sample records roughly 76,000 distinct CDR3 sequences, 18% of which are singletons. The ten largest clones capture about 5.5% of the sample.

This specimen consisted of PBMCs, obtained before treatment. The receptors were sampled from a male donor with prostate cancer.

J is TRBJ2-2 and V is TRBV7-2; no clear D. CDR1 and CDR2 from the germline V gene are SGHTA and FQGNSA. Trimming left V 3 bases short and J 4 bases short, with 9 bases between. The CDR3 runs to 14 residues. In DNA, the CDR3 is TGTGCCAGCAGCTTGATGGGCACCACCGGGGAGCTGTTTTTT. Protein sequence: CASSLMGTTGELFF.

Remarks on this clonotype: A far larger clone is one nucleotide away, so this likely arose from a read error. The V call is TRBV6-1, the J call TRBJ2-1; TRBD2 might be the D (5 bases). Germline V lookup: CDR1 MNHNS, CDR2 SASEGT. The CDR3 sequence is 16 residues long. Trimming took off 2 bases at V and 10 bases at J, with 21 bases between the two ends. CDR3 nucleotide sequence: TGTGCCAGCAGTGAACGGGGTCAACCGTCGTCTTCGGAGCAGTTCTTC. It encodes CASSERGQPSSSEQFF.

Note on this clonotype: With only one base between it and a far larger clone, this is likely a read error. This sequence joins TRBV29-1 and TRBJ2-1, with 9 bases fitting TRBD2. V shed 5 bases, J shed 10 bases, and the junction held 15 bases outside the gene matches. The CDR3 sequence is 15 residues long. Looked up from germline, CDR1 is SQVTM and CDR2 is ANQGSEA. CDR3 sequence (DNA): TGCAGCGTTTGTCTAGCGGGGAGTTCCTCCTACGAGCAGTTCTTC. Translated: CSVCLAGSSSYEQFF.

This clonotype was seen once. Being one base from a much bigger clone, this may be a read error. The J gene is TRBJ1-4, the V gene TRBV7-9; possible D gene TRBD1, 6 bases. V was pared by 5 bases and J by 3 bases, with 16 bases between. CDR3 length equals 16 residues. CDR1 is SEHNR, CDR2 FQNEAQ, per germline (reference sequence). CDR3 sequence reads: CASSIGAGASNEKLFF. The CDR3, as DNA: TGTGCCAGCAGCATAGGGGCGGGGGCCTCTAATGAAAAACTGTTTTTT.

This clonotype was seen ten or more times. V usage is TRBV7-9 and J usage is TRBJ2-1, with TRBD2 matching 11 bases. The V gene end was trimmed by 6 bases and the J gene end by 7 bases; junction bases not matched to a gene: 11. This CDR3 region has 16 residues. The V gene's germline CDR1 is SEHNR and CDR2 FQNEAQ (reference sequence). CDR3 loop: CASRPEGSGGGNEQFF. The CDR3 DNA reads TGTGCCAGCAGGCCTGAGGGTAGCGGGGGGGGTAATGAGCAGTTCTTC.

The rearrangement uses TRBV4-2 and TRBJ2-7, with 16 bases identical to TRBD2. With V trimmed by 0 bases and J by 2 bases, 4 bases remained unmatched. This CDR3 contains 18 residues. Germline assignment: CDR1 LGHNA and CDR2 YNFKEQ. The CDR3 loop is CASSQDSGTSGGAYEQYF. The CDR3 DNA is TGTGCCAGCAGCCAAGACTCCGGGACTAGCGGGGGGGCCTACGAGCAGTACTTC.

This clonotype was observed many times. The chain joins TRBV7-3 to TRBJ1-1; the D is unclear. Trimming stripped 0 bases from V and 4 bases from J, with 12 bases between. This CDR3 spans 15 amino acids. The V gene's germline CDR1 is SGHTA and CDR2 FQGTGA. The CDR3 reads CASSLTAAGGTEAFF. Here the CDR3 DNA reads TGTGCCAGCAGCTTAACGGCTGCAGGCGGCACTGAAGCTTTCTTT.

This clonotype has more than one count but fewer than ten. This sequence joins TRBV3-1 and TRBJ1-2; no clear D gene. Germline V gene data show CDR1 as LGHDT and CDR2 as YNNKEL (reference sequence). Trimming removed 6 bases from V and 5 bases from J, with 10 bases in between. The CDR3 is made up of 12 amino acids. This CDR3 is CASRDMTYGYTF. The CDR3 DNA reads TGTGCCAGCAGAGATATGACGTATGGCTACACCTTC.

This clonotype was counted a few times. This chain uses TRBV5-1 with TRBJ2-1, with D tentatively TRBD1 (7 bases). The V gene lost 0 bases and the J gene lost 3 bases, with 13 bases spanning the gap. Germline CDR1 SGHRS, CDR2 YFSETQ. CDR3 length equals 16 residues. CDR3 nucleotide sequence: TGCGCCAGCAGCTTGGGGGGGGACAGATACTACAATGAGCAGTTCTTC. Encoded protein: CASSLGGDRYYNEQFF.

This clonotype was seen ten or more times. The rearrangement joins TRBV19 to TRBJ1-1; no firm D call. The CDR3 contains 13 residues. The ends were cut back, 3 bases at V and 1 base at J, with 6 bases in the middle. CDR1 and CDR2 (germline): LNHDA, SQIVND (reference sequence). The CDR3 loop is CASSIWGNTEAFF. The DNA for the CDR3 is TGTGCCAGTAGTATTTGGGGGAACACTGAAGCTTTCTTT.

This clonotype was found a few times. This chain links TRBV27 with TRBJ2-5, with D unresolved. The V and J ends lost 5 bases and 13 bases respectively, with 20 bases between them. The CDR3 runs 13 residues. The germline gives CDR1 MNHEY, CDR2 SMNVEV (reference sequence). CDR3 in amino acids: CASSPSGPWVVYF. CDR3 in DNA: TGTGCCAGCAGTCCATCTGGCCCATGGGTCGTGTACTTC.

This clonotype was seen at least ten times. CDR3 loop: CASSSTGWYEQYF. The CDR3, as DNA: TGTGCCAGCAGCTCGACAGGGTGGTACGAGCAGTACTTC. V usage is TRBV7-2 and J usage is TRBJ2-7; 7 bases map to TRBD1. V shed 4 bases and J 4 bases; nucleotides not matched to a gene: 4. Germline V gene data show CDR1 as SGHTA and CDR2 as FQGNSA. The CDR3 consists of 13 residues.

The J gene is TRBJ1-2, the V gene TRBV28, with 7 bases lining up with TRBD1. Germline V gene data show CDR1 as MDHEN and CDR2 as SYDVKM. V gave up 10 bases and J gave up 0 bases; unmatched junction bases: 5. The CDR3 length is 13 residues. For the CDR3, the DNA is TGTGCCACGACAGGGCACCCTAACTATGGCTACACCTTC. Its protein is CATTGHPNYGYTF.

This clonotype was seen at least ten times. V and J are TRBV7-2 and TRBJ1-1; no clear D gene. This CDR3 region has 14 residues. Germline CDR1 reads SGHTA; CDR2 reads FQGNSA. Trimming removed 1 base from V and 1 base from J, with 7 bases in between. The CDR3, as DNA: TGTGCCAGCAGCTTAGTCGCCTCGAACACTGAAGCTTTCTTT. Translating it yields CASSLVASNTEAFF. The full variable domain, completed using reference TRBV7-2 and TRBJ1-1, is GAGVSQSPSNKVTEKGKDVELRCDPISGHTALYWYRQSLGQGLEFLIYFQGNSAPDKSGLPSDRFSAERTGGSVSTLTIQRTQQEDSAVYLCASSLVASNTEAFFGQGTRLTVV.

A remark on this clonotype: This may arise from a read error, as a much more abundant clone is one base away. The CDR3 carries no conserved terminal phenylalanine or tryptophan, so it likely arises from a read error. V gene TRBV7-2 combines with J gene TRBJ1-1; D gene uncertain. V was shortened by 0 bases and J by 1 base, with 9 bases between the two germline ends. This CDR3 contains 15 residues. Germline V gene lookup returns CDR1 SGHTA and CDR2 FQGNSA. The CDR3 sequence is CASSLARRQNTEAFL. CDR3 DNA: TGTGCCAGCAGCTTAGCGCGGAGACAGAACACTGAAGCTTTCTTA.

This clonotype was seen repeatedly, ten times or more. The chain carries TRBV20-1 and TRBJ2-1; 10 nucleotides match TRBD2. The trim removed 0 bases at V and 10 bases at J, leaving 12 bases unmatched. Germline-derived CDR1 and CDR2 are DFQATT and SNEGSKA (reference sequence). This CDR3 has 16 amino acids. The CDR3 is CSARDGASGRAEEQFF. For the CDR3, the DNA is TGCAGTGCTAGAGATGGGGCTAGCGGGAGAGCGGAGGAGCAGTTCTTC.

This clonotype has a handful of counts. This rearrangement joins TRBV27 to TRBJ1-3; TRBD1 is a possible D gene (5 bases). The germline gives CDR1 MNHEY, CDR2 SMNVEV (reference sequence). The V and J ends lost 5 bases and 2 bases respectively, with 13 bases between them. There are 15 residues in the CDR3. CDR3 bases: TGTGCCAGCAGTCCTCACCCGGGGCCTGGAAACACCATATATTTT. Translating gives CASSPHPGPGNTIYF.

This clonotype was seen many times. V usage is TRBV5-1 and J usage is TRBJ2-4; D not certain. The V gene lost 4 bases and the J gene lost 0 bases, with 14 bases spanning the gap. The CDR3 covers 16 residues. From germline, CDR1 is SGHRS and CDR2 YFSETQ. The CDR3 DNA is TGCGCCAGCAGCGGAGACACTTCGCTAGCCAAAAACATTCAGTACTTC. It translates to CASSGDTSLAKNIQYF.

This clonotype was counted at least ten times. The chain links TRBV20-1 to TRBJ2-7; D is perhaps TRBD1 (5 bases). Between the trimmed V and J ends, which lost 2 bases and 4 bases, there was a span of 15 bases. CDR1 is DFQATT and CDR2 is SNEGSKA in the germline V gene (reference sequence). CDR3 length: 14 residues. The CDR3 here is CSARTGSLRYEQYF. The CDR3 DNA is TGCAGTGCTAGAACAGGTTCCTTAAGATACGAGCAGTACTTC.

This clonotype has at least ten counts. This chain uses TRBV2 with TRBJ2-7; 7 bases line up with TRBD1. In germline, CDR1 is SNHLY, CDR2 FYNNEI. This CDR3 is 15 amino acids long. V trimming: 1 base; J trimming: 4 bases; junction bases outside the gene matches: 7. The CDR3 nucleotides are TGTGCCAGCAGTGAAGATGTAGGGGGCGGGTACGAGCAGTACTTC. Protein product: CASSEDVGGGYEQYF. The variable domain in full, with the rest retrieved from reference TRBV2 and TRBJ2-7, is EPEVTQTPSHQVTQMGQEVILRCVPISNHLYFYWYRQILGQKVEFLVSFYNNEISEKSEIFDDQFSVERPDGSNFTLKIRSTKLEDSAMYFCASSEDVGGGYEQYFGPGTRLTVT.

In this sample, this clonotype turned up many times. The gene calls are TRBV7-2 and TRBJ1-1; D not resolved. Between the trimmed V and J ends, which lost 5 bases and 0 bases, there was a span of 13 bases. The CDR3 covers 15 residues. Per germline, CDR1 SGHTA and CDR2 FQGNSA. The CDR3 DNA is TGTGCCAGCAGCCTGTGGTTTGGCATGAACACTGAAGCTTTCTTT. This translates into CASSLWFGMNTEAFF. The variable domain in full, with the rest retrieved from reference TRBV7-2 and TRBJ1-1, is GAGVSQSPSNKVTEKGKDVELRCDPISGHTALYWYRQSLGQGLEFLIYFQGNSAPDKSGLPSDRFSAERTGGSVSTLTIQRTQQEDSAVYLCASSLWFGMNTEAFFGQGTRLTVV.

A single count supports this clonotype. The rearrangement links TRBV10-3 to TRBJ2-2, with 11 bases fitting TRBD1. The CDR3 runs to 16 residues. Per germline, CDR1 ENHRY and CDR2 SYGVKD. Trimming removed 5 bases from V and 1 base from J; junction bases left unmatched: 3. CDR3 sequence (DNA): TGTGCCATCAGTCCCGGGACAGGGGGGAACACCGGGGAGCTGTTTTTT. It is translated as CAISPGTGGNTGELFF.

Many counts were recorded for this clonotype. V and J are TRBV5-1 and TRBJ2-5; D could derive from TRBD1 or TRBD2 (5 bases each). Per the germline V gene, CDR1 is SGHRS and CDR2 is YFSETQ. CDR3 length: 13 amino acids. Trimming stripped 7 bases from V and 1 base from J, with 11 bases between. The CDR3 region has the DNA TGCGCCAGCTCCGGGGCTGGCCAAGAGACCCAGTACTTC. This gives the protein CASSGAGQETQYF.

This clonotype was detected ten times or more. Here the CDR3 DNA reads TGTGCCAGCAGCCCTTGGGGGACTGAAGCTTTCTTT. This codes for CASSPWGTEAFF. This chain connects TRBV14 to TRBJ1-1, with a weak D call TRBD1 (5 bases). The CDR3 is 12 residues long. Germline CDR1 is SGHDN and CDR2 is FVKESK. Between the trimmed V and J ends, which lost 4 bases and 5 bases, there was a span of 8 bases.

This clonotype occurred many times. The chain couples TRBV5-1 to TRBJ2-3, with D possibly being TRBD1 (5 bases). This CDR3 is 18 amino acids long. The germline V gene encodes CDR1 SGHRS and CDR2 YFSETQ. Between the trimmed V and J ends, which lost 0 bases and 1 base, there was a span of 18 bases. CDR3 region: CASSLGVSGDRRTDTQYF. The CDR3 coding sequence is TGCGCCAGCAGCTTGGGGGTTTCCGGAGACAGACGCACAGATACGCAGTATTTT.

This clonotype appeared many times. V and J are TRBV2 and TRBJ1-2; 9 positions match TRBD1. The V gene's germline CDR1 is SNHLY and CDR2 FYNNEI. CDR3 size: 14 residues. V trimming: 5 bases; J trimming: 3 bases; junction bases outside the gene matches: 4. This chain's CDR3 is CASSRDRDDYGYTF. The CDR3 DNA follows: TGTGCCAGCAGTAGGGACAGGGACGACTATGGCTACACCTTC.